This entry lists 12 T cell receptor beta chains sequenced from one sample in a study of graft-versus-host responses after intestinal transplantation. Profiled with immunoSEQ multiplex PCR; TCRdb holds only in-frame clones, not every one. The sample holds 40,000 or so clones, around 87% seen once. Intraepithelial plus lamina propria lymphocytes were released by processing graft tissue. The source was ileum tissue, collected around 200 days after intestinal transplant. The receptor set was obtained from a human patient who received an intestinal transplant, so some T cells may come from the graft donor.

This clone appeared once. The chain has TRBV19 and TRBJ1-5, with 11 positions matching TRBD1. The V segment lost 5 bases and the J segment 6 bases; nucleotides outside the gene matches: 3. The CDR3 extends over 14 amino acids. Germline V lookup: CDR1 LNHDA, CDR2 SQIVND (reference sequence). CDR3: CASSSGQGVQPQHF. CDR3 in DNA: TGTGCCAGTAGTTCGGGACAGGGGGTTCAGCCCCAGCATTTT. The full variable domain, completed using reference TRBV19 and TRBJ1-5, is DGGITQSPKYLFRKEGQNVTLSCEQNLNHDAMYWYRQDPGQGLRLIYYSQIVNDFQKGDIAEGYSVSREKKESFPLTVTSAQKNPTAFYLCASSSGQGVQPQHFGDGTRLSIL.

CDR3 coding DNA: TGCAGCATACGGAGAAAACCGGGGGGGAATGAGCAGTTCTTC. This translates into CSIRRKPGGNEQFF. This sequence joins TRBV29-1 and TRBJ2-1; 8 positions match TRBD2. V shed 8 bases, J shed 7 bases, and the junction held 13 bases outside the gene matches. Germline lookup yields CDR1 SQVTM and CDR2 ANQGSEA. The CDR3 covers 14 residues.

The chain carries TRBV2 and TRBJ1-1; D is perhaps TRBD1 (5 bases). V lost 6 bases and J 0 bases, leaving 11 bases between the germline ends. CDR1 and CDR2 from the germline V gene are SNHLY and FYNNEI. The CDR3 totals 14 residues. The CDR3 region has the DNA TGTGCCAGCAGGGGAGACAGTATGAACACTGAAGCTTTCTTT. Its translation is CASRGDSMNTEAFF. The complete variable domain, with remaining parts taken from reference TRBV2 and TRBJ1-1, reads EPEVTQTPSHQVTQMGQEVILRCVPISNHLYFYWYRQILGQKVEFLVSFYNNEISEKSEIFDDQFSVERPDGSNFTLKIRSTKLEDSAMYFCASRGDSMNTEAFFGQGTRLTVV.

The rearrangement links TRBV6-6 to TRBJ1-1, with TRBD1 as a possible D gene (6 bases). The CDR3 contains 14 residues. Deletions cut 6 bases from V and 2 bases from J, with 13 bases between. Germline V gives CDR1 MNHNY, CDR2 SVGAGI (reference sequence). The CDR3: CASSPSGGNTEAFF. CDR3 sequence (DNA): TGTGCCAGCAGCCCCTCGGGGGGCAACACTGAAGCTTTCTTT.

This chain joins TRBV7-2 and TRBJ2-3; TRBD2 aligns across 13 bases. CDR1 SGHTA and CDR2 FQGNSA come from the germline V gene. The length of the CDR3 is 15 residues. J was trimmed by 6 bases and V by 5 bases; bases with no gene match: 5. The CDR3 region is CASSELAGGQDTQYF. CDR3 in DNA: TGTGCCAGCAGCGAACTAGCGGGGGGGCAGGATACGCAGTATTTT.

CDR3 in amino acids: CASSQAKGTSTDTQYF. The CDR3, as DNA: TGCGCCAGCAGCCAAGCGAAGGGGACTTCCACAGATACGCAGTATTTT. The chain recombines TRBV4-1 with TRBJ2-3; possible D gene TRBD2, 6 bases. Trimming cost V 1 base and J 2 bases, with 13 bases left between them. Germline values: CDR1 MGHRA, CDR2 YSYEKL. The CDR3 extends over 16 amino acids.

The CDR3 DNA reads TGTGCCAGTAGTCAGGGGGAGCTTACTGAAGCTTTCTTT. This gives the protein CASSQGELTEAFF. V gene TRBV19 combines with J gene TRBJ1-1; TRBD1 matches 7 bases. The CDR3 has 13 residues. Germline V gene lookup returns CDR1 LNHDA and CDR2 SQIVND (reference sequence). The J segment lost 5 bases and the V segment lost 5 bases, leaving 5 bases of the junction unmatched.

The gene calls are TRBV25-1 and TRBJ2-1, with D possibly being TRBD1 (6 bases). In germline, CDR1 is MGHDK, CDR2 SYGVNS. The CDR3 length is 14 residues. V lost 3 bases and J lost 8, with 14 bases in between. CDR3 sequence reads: CASSELQGIDEQFF. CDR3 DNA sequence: TGTGCCAGCAGTGAGTTACAGGGAATCGATGAGCAGTTCTTC.

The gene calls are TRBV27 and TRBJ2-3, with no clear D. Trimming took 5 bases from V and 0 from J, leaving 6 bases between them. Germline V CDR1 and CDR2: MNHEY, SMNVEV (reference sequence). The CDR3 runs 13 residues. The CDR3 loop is CASSHPSTDTQYF. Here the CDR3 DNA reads TGTGCCAGCAGTCATCCTAGCACAGATACGCAGTATTTT.

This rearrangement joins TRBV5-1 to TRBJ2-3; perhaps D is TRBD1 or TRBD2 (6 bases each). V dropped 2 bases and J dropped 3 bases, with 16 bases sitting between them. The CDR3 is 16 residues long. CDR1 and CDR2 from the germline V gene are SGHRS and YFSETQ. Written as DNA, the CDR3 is TGCGCCAGCAGCTTATGGGGGCGCAGCGGGACAGATACGCAGTATTTT. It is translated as CASSLWGRSGTDTQYF.

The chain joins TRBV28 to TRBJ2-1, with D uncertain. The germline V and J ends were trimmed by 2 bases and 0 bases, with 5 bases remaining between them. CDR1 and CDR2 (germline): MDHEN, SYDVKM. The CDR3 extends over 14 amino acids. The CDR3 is CASSLPLSYNEQFF. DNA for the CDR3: TGTGCCAGCAGTTTACCACTCTCCTACAATGAGCAGTTCTTC.

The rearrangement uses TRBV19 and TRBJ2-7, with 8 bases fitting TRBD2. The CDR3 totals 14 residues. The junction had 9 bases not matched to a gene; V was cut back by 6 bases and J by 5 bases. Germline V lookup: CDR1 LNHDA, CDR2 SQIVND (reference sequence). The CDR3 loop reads CASSDSGSLNEQYF. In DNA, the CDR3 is TGTGCCAGTAGCGACAGCGGGAGCCTCAACGAGCAGTACTTC.